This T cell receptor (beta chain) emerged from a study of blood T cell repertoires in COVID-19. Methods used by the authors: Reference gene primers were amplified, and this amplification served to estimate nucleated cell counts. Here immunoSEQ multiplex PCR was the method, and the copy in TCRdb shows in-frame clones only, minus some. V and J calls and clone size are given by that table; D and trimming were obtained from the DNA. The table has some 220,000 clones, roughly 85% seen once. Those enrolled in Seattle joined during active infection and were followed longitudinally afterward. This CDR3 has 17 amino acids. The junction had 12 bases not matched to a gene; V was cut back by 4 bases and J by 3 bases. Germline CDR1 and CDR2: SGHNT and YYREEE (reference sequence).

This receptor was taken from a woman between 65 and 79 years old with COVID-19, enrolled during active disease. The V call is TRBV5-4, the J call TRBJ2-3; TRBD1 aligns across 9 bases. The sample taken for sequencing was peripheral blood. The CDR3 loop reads CASSPRSPGTGTDTQYF. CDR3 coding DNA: TGTGCCAGCAGCCCACGCTCCCCCGGGACAGGGACAGATACGCAGTATTTT.